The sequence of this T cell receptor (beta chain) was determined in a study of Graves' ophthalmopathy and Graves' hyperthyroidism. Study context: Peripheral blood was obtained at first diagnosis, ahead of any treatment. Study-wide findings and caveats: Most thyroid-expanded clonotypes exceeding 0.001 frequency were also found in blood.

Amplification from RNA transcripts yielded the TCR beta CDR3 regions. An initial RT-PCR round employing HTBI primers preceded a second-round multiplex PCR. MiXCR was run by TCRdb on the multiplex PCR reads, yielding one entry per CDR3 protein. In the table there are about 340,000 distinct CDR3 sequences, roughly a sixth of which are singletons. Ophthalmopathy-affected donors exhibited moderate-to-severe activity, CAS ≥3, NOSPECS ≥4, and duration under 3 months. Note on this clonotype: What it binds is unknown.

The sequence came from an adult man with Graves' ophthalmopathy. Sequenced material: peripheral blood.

The CDR3 reads CASSLGGIGYGYTF. In DNA, the CDR3 is TGTGCCAGCAGTTTAGGGGGGATCGGCTATGGCTACACCTTC. The chain links TRBV12-3 or TRBV12-4 to TRBJ1-2; D is perhaps TRBD1 (5 bases). This CDR3 is built from 14 residues. V was trimmed by 1 base and J by 4 bases, leaving 10 bases between them.